This is a list of T cell receptor beta chains from one sample in a study of CD8 T cells in ankylosing spondylitis. One entry per CDR3 protein results from TCRdb running MiXCR on the 5' RACE reads. Of around 250,000 distinct CDR3 sequences listed, 15% to 20% are singletons. Material: blood, either unsorted or a sorted T cell fraction (not recorded which). The receptor source for this set is a male donor with ankylosing spondylitis or in good health (not recorded which). CDR3s include the opening cysteine and the closing phenylalanine or tryptophan. The D gene is left open where the match is weak. Part of the rows lack a size; the others show once, few, many or a class for expanded clones.

TRBJ1-1 | TRBD1 | TRBV4-1 | many | TGCGCCAGCAGCCAAGTTGCGACAGGGTTGACTGAAGCTTTCTTT | CASSQVATGLTEAFF
TRBJ2-3 | NA | TRBV11-2 | NA | TGTGCCAGCAGCTTCCTACAGGACACAGATACGCAGTATTTT | CASSFLQDTDTQYF
TRBJ2-1 | NA | TRBV4-2 | NA | TGTGCCAGCAGCCAAGTCCCCTGGGGGGTCGAGGGCGATGAGCAGTTCTTC | CASSQVPWGVEGDEQFF
TRBJ2-7 | NA | TRBV6-5 | NA | TGTGCCAGCAGTTACTCGATGGCCCGAAGGGACGACGAGCAGTACTTC | CASSYSMARRDDEQYF
TRBJ2-5 | TRBD2 | TRBV6-1 | NA | TGTGCCAGCACCGCGGGGGGAATTCGGGAGACCCAGTACTTC | CASTAGGIRETQYF
TRBJ2-7 | NA | TRBV12-3/TRBV12-4 | many | TGTGCCAGCAGCTCGGACACATACTACGAGCAGTACTTC | CASSSDTYYEQYF
TRBJ2-1 | NA | TRBV29-1 | NA | TGCAGCGTCGACTCGGGACTTTACACCTACAATGAGCAGTTCTTC | CSVDSGLYTYNEQFF
TRBJ2-5 | NA | TRBV6-1 | NA | TGTGCCAGCAGTGGGGATCGTTGGGGCTGGGAGACCCAGTACTTC | CASSGDRWGWETQYF
TRBJ2-7 | NA | TRBV7-8 | NA | TGTGCCAGCAGCTTAGTCGGTGACATCAGGGACGAGCAGTACTTC | CASSLVGDIRDEQYF
TRBJ1-6 | NA | TRBV20-1 | NA | TGCAGTGCTAGGGGGGGCTCGGAATCACCCCTCCACTTT | CSARGGSESPLHF
TRBJ2-1 | NA | TRBV29-1 | many | TGCAGCGTGAACCCCAGTCTGAGGGATGAGCAGTTCTTC | CSVNPSLRDEQFF
TRBJ1-2 | NA | TRBV6-1 | few | TGTGCCAGCAGTCCTGTGACAGGACGTTATGGCTACACCTTC | CASSPVTGRYGYTF
TRBJ1-1 | NA | TRBV25-1 | NA | TGTGCCAGCAGTGGGATACAGGGAATGAACACTGAAGCTTTCTTT | CASSGIQGMNTEAFF
TRBJ2-7 | NA | TRBV29-1 | few | TGCAGCGTTGGTGCGGCCTCCTTCTACGAGCAGTACTTC | CSVGAASFYEQYF
TRBJ1-1 | NA | TRBV14 | many | TGTGCCAGCAGCCTCCCGACAGAGAACACTGAAGCTTTCTTT | CASSLPTENTEAFF
TRBJ2-5 | TRBD2 | TRBV9 | few | TGTGCCAGCAGCGCGGGGCTGGGGGGGTATCAAGAGACCCAGTACTTC | CASSAGLGGYQETQYF
TRBJ2-5 | TRBD2 | TRBV15 | few | TGTGCCACCAGCAGAGACGGACTAGAAGAAGAGACCCAGTACTTC | CATSRDGLEEETQYF
TRBJ2-5 | NA | TRBV12-3/TRBV12-4 | NA | TGTGCCAGCAGTCCAGGCTCCAGGGTCGGAGAGACCCAGTACTTC | CASSPGSRVGETQYF
TRBJ2-3 | NA | TRBV7-9 | NA | TGTGCCAGCAGCGTTATTGGACGGAAGAGCACAGATACGCAGTATTTT | CASSVIGRKSTDTQYF
TRBJ2-1 | NA | TRBV6-1 | NA | TGTGCCAGCAGTGAACGAGACGCCTCCTACAATGAGCAGTTCTTC | CASSERDASYNEQFF
TRBJ2-3 | TRBD2 | TRBV2 | many | TGTGCCAGCAGTGGACTAGCGGCCGGAAATACGCAGTATTTT | CASSGLAAGNTQYF
TRBJ2-5 | NA | TRBV4-2 | NA | TGTGCCAGCAGCCTCTATTGGGGGAGCACAGAGACCCAGTACTTC | CASSLYWGSTETQYF
TRBJ2-6 | TRBD2 | TRBV13 | NA | TGTGCCAGCAGCCTGAGACTAGCGGGACCCGTCTCTGGGGCCAACGTCCTGACTTTC | CASSLRLAGPVSGANVLTF
TRBJ2-7 | NA | TRBV5-1 | many | TGCGCCAGCAGCTTGGAGGGGTACGAGCAGTACTTC | CASSLEGYEQYF
TRBJ2-7 | NA | TRBV4-2 | many | TGCGCCAGCAGCCAAGAGGCGGGTTCCTCCTACGAGCAGTACTTC | CASSQEAGSSYEQYF
TRBJ2-1 | NA | TRBV12-3/TRBV12-4 | few | TGTGCCAGCCGAGGTACCCACCCCGGGGACAATGAGCAGTTCTTC | CASRGTHPGDNEQFF
TRBJ2-1 | TRBD2 | TRBV12-3/TRBV12-4 | NA | TGTGCCAGCCAGAAAAGCGGGAGCCCCTACAATGAGCAGTTCTTC | CASQKSGSPYNEQFF
TRBJ2-7 | TRBD2 | TRBV7-9 | NA | TGTGCCAGCAGCATAATACCGGGACTAGCGGGAGGCTACGAGCAGTACTTC | CASSIIPGLAGGYEQYF
TRBJ2-1 | TRBD2 | TRBV7-6 | NA | TGTGCCAGCAGCTTAGAAGGTCTAGCGGGGTTTAATGAGCAGTTCTTC | CASSLEGLAGFNEQFF
TRBJ2-2 | NA | TRBV2 | many | TGTGCCAGCAGTGGGGGTCCGGGCACCGGGGAGCTGTTTTTT | CASSGGPGTGELFF
TRBJ2-3 | TRBD2 | TRBV5-1 | few | TGCGCCAGCAGCTGGGGGACCGGGACTAGCGGAGGAGGCACAGATACGCAGTATTTT | CASSWGTGTSGGGTDTQYF
TRBJ2-1 | TRBD2 | TRBV19 | NA | TGTGCCAGTAGTTTCCGGGGACTAGCGGCGAATGAGCAGTTCTTC | CASSFRGLAANEQFF
TRBJ1-6 | TRBD1 | TRBV5-1 | NA | TGCGCCAGCTCGGAGGACAGGGAAGATAATTCACCCCTCCACTTT | CASSEDREDNSPLHF
TRBJ1-4 | NA | TRBV15 | NA | TGTGCCACCAGCAGAGGAGGTTTAGTTCTTGCTGGTGAAAAACTGTTTTTT | CATSRGGLVLAGEKLFF
TRBJ2-7 | NA | TRBV20-1 | few | TGCAGTGTCCAGACGGGCGACTCCTACGAGCAGTACTTC | CSVQTGDSYEQYF
TRBJ2-1 | TRBD1 | TRBV4-1 | few | TGCGCCAGCAGGCCGACAGGGGGCTCCTACAATGAGCAGTTCTTC | CASRPTGGSYNEQFF
TRBJ2-2 | NA | TRBV4-1 | many | TGCGCCAGCAGCCCCCCTGACTTGAACACCGGGGAGCTGTTTTTT | CASSPPDLNTGELFF
TRBJ1-2 | NA | TRBV5-1 | few | TGCGCCAGCAGCCCGTGGGGCCGAGAACTTAACTATGGCTACACCTTC | CASSPWGRELNYGYTF
TRBJ2-5 | NA | TRBV29-1 | many | TGCAGCGTTGAACGGCAGGGCTCGTTGGGAGAGACCCAGTACTTC | CSVERQGSLGETQYF
TRBJ2-7 | TRBD1 | TRBV5-1 | NA | TGCGCCAGCAGCTTGGGGGACAGTTACTCCTACGAGCAGTACTTC | CASSLGDSYSYEQYF
TRBJ2-1 | NA | TRBV13 | NA | TGTGCCAGCAGCCCCACGGTGTCTCACAATGAGCAGTTCTTC | CASSPTVSHNEQFF
TRBJ2-1 | TRBD2 | TRBV19 | NA | TGTGCCAGTAGTACGGGACTAGCGGGAGGGAGCTCCTACAATGAGCAGTTCTTC | CASSTGLAGGSSYNEQFF
TRBJ2-3 | TRBD2 | TRBV3-1 | NA | TGTGCCAGCAGCCAAGAAATAGCGGGAGTAACAGATACGCAGTATTTT | CASSQEIAGVTDTQYF
TRBJ1-4 | NA | TRBV6-6 | many | TGTGCCAGCAGTTGGCGTGACCAACTGTTTTTT | CASSWRDQLFF
TRBJ2-7 | NA | TRBV19 | many | TGTGCCAGTAGTATAGTTGGAGGAGCCTACGAGCAGTACTTC | CASSIVGGAYEQYF
TRBJ2-1 | TRBD2 | TRBV15 | NA | TGTGCCACCAGCAGTAAGCGGGAGGGCCTGGTTGAGCAGTTCTTC | CATSSKREGLVEQFF
TRBJ2-1 | NA | TRBV20-1 | NA | TGCAGTGCCCCTAGTGATGAGTATAGCACAATCAGCTCCTACAATGAGCAGTTCTTC | CSAPSDEYSTISSYNEQFF
TRBJ2-1 | NA | TRBV29-1 | NA | TGCAGCGTGTCCTTGGGTGAGCAGTTCTTC | CSVSLGEQFF
TRBJ2-1 | TRBD2 | TRBV5-1 | NA | TGCGCCAGCAGCTTGGAGAAGCGGGGTTACAATGAGCAGTTCTTC | CASSLEKRGYNEQFF
TRBJ2-1 | TRBD2 | TRBV4-3 | many | TGCGCCAGCAGCCAAGATCCCTGGGCGGGAGCTTACAATGAGCAGTTCTTC | CASSQDPWAGAYNEQFF
TRBJ1-4 | NA | TRBV20-1 | many | TGCAGTGCTAGAGATGGAACTAATGAAAAACTGTTTTTT | CSARDGTNEKLFF
TRBJ2-7 | TRBD2 | TRBV20-1 | few | TGCAGTGCTTCACTAGCGGAGCTGTCCTACGAGCAGTACTTC | CSASLAELSYEQYF
TRBJ2-7 | NA | TRBV12-5 | few | TGTGCTAGTGGTTTGGTATTATCGGACCCTCGAGACTACGAGCAGTACTTC | CASGLVLSDPRDYEQYF
TRBJ2-2 | NA | TRBV15 | NA | TGTGCCACCAGCAGAGATATGGGGGCCGGGGAGCTGTTTTTT | CATSRDMGAGELFF
TRBJ1-4 | NA | TRBV6-5 | few | TGTGCCAGCAGTCACGACACAACAACTAATGAAAAACTGTTTTTT | CASSHDTTTNEKLFF
TRBJ2-3 | TRBD2 | TRBV20-1 | NA | TGCAGTGCTAGAGATCAGCTAGCGGGAGCCGACGGATTCGATACGCAGTATTTT | CSARDQLAGADGFDTQYF